This T cell receptor beta chain was obtained from a study of cytomegalovirus exposure and HLA in healthy donors. PCR was performed using 60 Vbeta and 13 Jbeta primers. Here immunoSEQ multiplex PCR was the method, and the copy in TCRdb shows in-frame clones only, minus some. The table includes around 200,000 clones, 80% to 85% detected once. Regarding the study as a whole: Common viral pathogens seemed to be connected with several of the most significant clusters, according to a later analysis. A later analysis, which compared TCR beta chains of equal frequency, found the HLA-associated ones more clonally expanded. DRB1 had the most TCR associations and HLA-C the fewest, a later analysis found, with rates varying by HLA locus.

With respect to this clone: Antigen: not known.

In germline, CDR1 is MNHEY, CDR2 SMNVEV (reference sequence). This CDR3 is 16 amino acids long. The V gene lost 0 bases and the J gene lost 0 bases, with 12 bases spanning the gap. This sequence joins TRBV27 and TRBJ2-7, with D maybe TRBD1 (5 bases). The material sequenced was PBMCs. This clonotype was sampled from a woman between 40 and 55 years old in good health and CMV-seronegative. CDR3: CASSLSAGYSSYEQYF. Written as DNA, the CDR3 is TGTGCCAGCAGTTTATCAGCAGGGTACAGCTCCTACGAGCAGTACTTC.